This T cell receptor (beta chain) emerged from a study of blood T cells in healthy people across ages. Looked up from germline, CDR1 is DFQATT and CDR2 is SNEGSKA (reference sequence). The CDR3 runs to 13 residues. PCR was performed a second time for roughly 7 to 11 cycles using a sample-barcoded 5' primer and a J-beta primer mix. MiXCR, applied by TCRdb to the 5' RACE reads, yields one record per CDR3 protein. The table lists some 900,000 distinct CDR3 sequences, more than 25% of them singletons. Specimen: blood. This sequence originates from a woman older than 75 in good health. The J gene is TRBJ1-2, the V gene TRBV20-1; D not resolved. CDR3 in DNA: TGCATCCCCTCACTGGGCCGGAACTATGGCTACACCTTC. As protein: CIPSLGRNYGYTF.